The rows below give T cell receptor beta chains drawn from one sample of a study of regulatory T cells in long-lasting Graves disease. TCRdb ran MiXCR on the multiplex PCR reads and lists one entry per CDR3 protein. The sample has about 420,000 distinct CDR3 sequences, around 17% seen once; the top ten hold 23%. The sample was also linked to a second study, of T cells in Graves' hyperthyroidism and ophthalmopathy.

The sequences come from peripheral blood mononuclear cells (PBMCs), collected at new diagnosis, from a patient treated with antithyroid drugs. Receptors originate from a woman under 30 with Graves disease. The CDR3 runs from the conserved cysteine through the conserved F or W. Each record gives: J gene, clone size, V gene, D gene, CDR3 protein, CDR3 DNA. A D gene is named only where the DNA matches it firmly. Rows may omit the clone size; those that give it use once, few, many or a size class.

j_gene: TRBJ2-1; abundance: many; v_gene: TRBV2; d_gene: TRBD2; CDR3aa: CAMAGTRGGNEQFF; CDR3nt: TGTGCCATGGCCGGGACTAGGGGTGGCAATGAGCAGTTCTTC
j_gene: TRBJ1-2; abundance: many; v_gene: TRBV28; d_gene: .; CDR3aa: CASSLGAGGYTF; CDR3nt: TGTGCCAGCAGTTTAGGGGCAGGCGGCTACACCTTC
j_gene: TRBJ2-7; abundance: many; v_gene: TRBV28; d_gene: TRBD2; CDR3aa: CAGSGRPSYEQYF; CDR3nt: TGTGCCGGAAGCGGGAGACCCTCCTACGAGCAGTACTTC
j_gene: TRBJ1-4; abundance: .; v_gene: TRBV27; d_gene: .; CDR3aa: CASSLIRTNEKLFF; CDR3nt: TGTGCCAGCAGTTTAATCAGAACTAATGAAAAACTGTTTTTT
j_gene: TRBJ1-2; abundance: few; v_gene: TRBV11-2; d_gene: TRBD1; CDR3aa: CASSPGGAGGYGYTF; CDR3nt: TGTGCCAGCAGCCCAGGGGGCGCCGGGGGCTATGGCTACACCTTC
j_gene: TRBJ2-3; abundance: few; v_gene: TRBV24-1; d_gene: TRBD2; CDR3aa: CATSDRGRASDTQYF; CDR3nt: TGTGCCACCAGTGATCGCGGGAGGGCCTCAGATACGCAGTATTTT
j_gene: TRBJ2-1; abundance: many; v_gene: TRBV7-8; d_gene: TRBD2; CDR3aa: CASSSLTSGAYNEQFF; CDR3nt: TGTGCCAGCAGCTCCTTGACTAGCGGGGCATACAATGAGCAGTTCTTC
j_gene: TRBJ1-2; abundance: many; v_gene: TRBV20-1; d_gene: .; CDR3aa: CSARQDGNYGYTF; CDR3nt: TGCAGTGCTAGACAGGACGGAAACTATGGCTACACCTTC
j_gene: TRBJ2-5; abundance: .; v_gene: TRBV30; d_gene: .; CDR3aa: CAWAGPWGIQETQYF; CDR3nt: TGTGCCTGGGCCGGACCATGGGGGATCCAAGAGACCCAGTACTTC
j_gene: TRBJ2-7; abundance: .; v_gene: TRBV3-1; d_gene: TRBD2; CDR3aa: CASSLRTSGSGSYEQYF; CDR3nt: TGTGCCAGCAGCCTCCGGACTAGCGGGAGTGGCTCCTACGAGCAGTACTTC
j_gene: TRBJ1-2; abundance: many; v_gene: TRBV6-1; d_gene: TRBD1; CDR3aa: CARPRQGTNYGYTF; CDR3nt: TGTGCCAGACCCCGACAGGGGACGAACTATGGCTACACCTTC
j_gene: TRBJ2-4; abundance: many; v_gene: TRBV18; d_gene: .; CDR3aa: CASSPVGVGSIQYF; CDR3nt: TGTGCCAGCTCACCGGTAGGGGTGGGGAGCATTCAGTACTTC
j_gene: TRBJ2-5; abundance: many; v_gene: TRBV2; d_gene: .; CDR3aa: CASSDSGGETQYF; CDR3nt: TGTGCCAGCAGTGATTCGGGGGGCGAGACCCAGTACTTC
j_gene: TRBJ2-1; abundance: few; v_gene: TRBV20-1; d_gene: .; CDR3aa: CSARDRDLNRLSSYNEQFF; CDR3nt: TGCAGTGCTAGGGACCGGGACTTAAACCGCTTGAGCTCCTACAATGAGCAGTTCTTC
j_gene: TRBJ2-7; abundance: many; v_gene: TRBV28; d_gene: .; CDR3aa: CASSTGASYEQYF; CDR3nt: TGTGCCAGCAGTACCGGGGCATCCTACGAGCAGTACTTC
j_gene: TRBJ2-1; abundance: .; v_gene: TRBV12-5; d_gene: .; CDR3aa: CASATPNEQFF; CDR3nt: TGTGCTAGTGCAACCCCCAATGAGCAGTTCTTC
j_gene: TRBJ2-7; abundance: few; v_gene: TRBV5-1; d_gene: .; CDR3aa: CASSLDREDPYEQYF; CDR3nt: TGCGCCAGCAGCTTGGACAGAGAGGATCCCTACGAGCAGTACTTC
j_gene: TRBJ2-7; abundance: few; v_gene: TRBV7-9; d_gene: .; CDR3aa: CASSFGWGSEQYF; CDR3nt: TGTGCCAGCAGCTTTGGTTGGGGGAGCGAGCAGTACTTC
j_gene: TRBJ2-1; abundance: few; v_gene: TRBV3-1; d_gene: .; CDR3aa: CASSLRTGVLFNEQFF; CDR3nt: TGTGCCAGCAGCCTTAGAACGGGAGTGTTGTTCAATGAGCAGTTCTTC
j_gene: TRBJ1-4; abundance: few; v_gene: TRBV20-1; d_gene: TRBD1; CDR3aa: CSAVDRGSFEKLFF; CDR3nt: TGCAGTGCTGTGGACAGGGGGTCTTTTGAAAAACTGTTTTTT
j_gene: TRBJ2-1; abundance: .; v_gene: TRBV4-1; d_gene: TRBD2; CDR3aa: CASSQPLAGGPWNEQFF; CDR3nt: TGCGCCAGCAGCCAACCACTAGCGGGAGGGCCCTGGAATGAGCAGTTCTTC
j_gene: TRBJ2-7; abundance: once; v_gene: TRBV5-1; d_gene: TRBD2; CDR3aa: CASSKQLAAKYNEQYF; CDR3nt: TGCGCCAGCAGCAAGCAACTAGCGGCTAAATACAATGAGCAGTACTTC
j_gene: TRBJ1-4; abundance: many; v_gene: TRBV15; d_gene: TRBD1; CDR3aa: CATSRQGATNEKLFF; CDR3nt: TGTGCCACCAGCAGACAGGGGGCAACTAATGAAAAACTGTTTTTT
j_gene: TRBJ1-2; abundance: many; v_gene: TRBV6-1; d_gene: .; CDR3aa: CASTGPGDGYTF; CDR3nt: TGTGCCAGCACCGGGCCCGGGGATGGCTACACCTTC
j_gene: TRBJ1-1; abundance: many; v_gene: TRBV3-1; d_gene: TRBD1; CDR3aa: CASSPGQSYEAFF; CDR3nt: TGTGCCAGCAGCCCGGGACAGTCTTATGAAGCTTTCTTT
j_gene: TRBJ2-1; abundance: .; v_gene: TRBV7-9; d_gene: TRBD2; CDR3aa: CASSLPGLAVPGQFF; CDR3nt: TGTGCCAGCAGCTTACCGGGACTAGCGGTCCCTGGACAGTTCTTC
j_gene: TRBJ2-2; abundance: .; v_gene: TRBV7-9; d_gene: TRBD2; CDR3aa: CASSSSPGLAGAGELFF; CDR3nt: TGTGCCAGCAGCTCATCCCCGGGACTAGCGGGTGCCGGGGAGCTGTTTTTT
j_gene: TRBJ2-7; abundance: many; v_gene: TRBV20-1; d_gene: TRBD2; CDR3aa: CSARVGTRPYEQYF; CDR3nt: TGCAGTGCTAGGGTAGGGACTAGGCCCTACGAGCAGTACTTC
j_gene: TRBJ2-7; abundance: .; v_gene: TRBV2; d_gene: TRBD2; CDR3aa: CASSVGFGLVAYEQYF; CDR3nt: TGTGCCAGCAGTGTCGGTTTTGGACTAGTTGCCTACGAGCAGTACTTC
j_gene: TRBJ2-1; abundance: .; v_gene: TRBV15; d_gene: TRBD1; CDR3aa: CATSRDRQMTGGSDEQFF; CDR3nt: TGTGCCACCAGCAGAGACCGTCAGATGACAGGGGGCTCGGATGAGCAGTTCTTC